The subject of this entry is one TCR beta chain. Its specificity is not known. The sample comes from a study of cytomegalovirus exposure and HLA in healthy donors. Study-level results: The classifier reportedly diagnosed cytomegalovirus status with high sensitivity and specificity. TCR beta V segments were, for the most part, productive about 87% or about 30% of the time in an earlier analysis.

It was with 60 Vbeta and 13 Jbeta primers that the PCR ran. Measured with immunoSEQ multiplex PCR; TCRdb has only the in-frame clones, and not every one. The sample gives about 76,000 clones, approximately 72% of which show up once; approximately 8.9% is in the top ten. As for the donors, each was a healthy bone marrow donor. CDR1 is SGHTA, CDR2 FQGTGA, per germline. V lost 3 bases to trimming and J lost 8 bases; unmatched junction nucleotides: 9. The CDR3 has 15 residues. This sequence was found in a woman between 40 and 50 years old in good health and CMV-seropositive. Sequencing was performed on PBMCs. The chain employs TRBV7-3 and TRBJ2-1, with 8 bases matching TRBD1. This chain's CDR3 is CASSLQGALDHEQFF. CDR3 DNA: TGTGCCAGCAGCTTGCAGGGGGCCCTAGATCATGAGCAGTTCTTC.